This entry lists 15 T cell receptor beta chains sequenced from one sample in a study of blood T cells in healthy people across ages (dated by TCRdb to the mid-2010s). The library was generated by 5' RACE. TCRdb lists the instrument as Illumina HiSeq 2500. The second PCR ran for roughly 6 to 11 cycles and used a J-beta primer mix along with a sample-barcoded 5' primer. TCRdb reran the public reads through fastp at Q25 and MiXCR, keeping productive beta chains. Under each unique CDR3 protein, matching rows form one entry showing the most common genes and DNA. This sample is represented by some 1.4 million distinct CDR3 sequences; 42% of them were singletons. Clones ranked in the top ten supply 7.9% of the sample. The sequenced sample was blood. The receptors were sampled from a woman aged 18-29 years in good health.

The genes are TRBV20-1 and TRBJ1-5; weak D call: TRBD1 (5 bases). The CDR3 loop spans 15 amino acids. Trimming took 3 bases from V and 0 from J, leaving 12 bases between them. CDR1 DFQATT and CDR2 SNEGSKA come from the germline V gene (reference sequence). For the CDR3, the DNA is TGCAGTGCTAGTGCGGGGGGGAATAGCAATCAGCCCCAGCATTTT. It encodes CSASAGGNSNQPQHF.

This clonotype came up a few times. The J gene is TRBJ1-2, the V gene TRBV6-6, with D unresolved. Germline loops: CDR1 MNHNY, CDR2 SVGAGI (reference sequence). The CDR3 extends over 13 amino acids. Trimming left V 6 bases short and J 3 bases short, with 11 bases between. DNA for the CDR3: TGTGCCAGCAGCACCTCCGGGGACTATGGCTACACCTTC. Residues: CASSTSGDYGYTF.

The gene calls are TRBV4-1 and TRBJ2-7; D is ambiguous. Per the germline V gene, CDR1 is MGHRA and CDR2 is YSYEKL. Trimming stripped 5 bases from V and 6 bases from J, with 20 bases between. The CDR3 loop spans 15 amino acids. The CDR3: CASSNPRGINPEQYF. CDR3 nucleotides: TGCGCCAGCAGCAACCCCAGAGGAATTAACCCCGAGCAGTACTTC.

V gene TRBV5-6 combines with J gene TRBJ2-3; perhaps TRBD2 as D (5 bases). Germline CDR1 is SGHDT and CDR2 is YYEEEE. This CDR3 has 16 residues. V lost 2 bases, J lost 2 bases, and 15 bases lay in between. The chain's CDR3 is CASSFLRRGFTDTQYF. The CDR3 coding sequence is TGTGCCAGCAGCTTCCTTAGACGGGGTTTCACAGATACGCAGTATTTT.

The chain carries TRBV10-3 and TRBJ1-5; D possibly corresponds to TRBD1 (6 bases). The CDR3 is made up of 14 amino acids. Germline V CDR1 and CDR2: ENHRY, SYGVKD. The V end lost 4 bases, the J end lost 4 bases, and 11 bases lay between the germline ends. Here the CDR3 DNA reads TGTGCCATCAGTGTGGCAGGGGATAATCAGCCCCAGCATTTT. This encodes CAISVAGDNQPQHF.

This chain uses TRBV6-1 with TRBJ1-2, with 9 bases that match TRBD1. V lost 6 bases to trimming and J lost 5 bases; unmatched junction nucleotides: 7. This CDR3 spans 14 amino acids. Germline V gene lookup returns CDR1 MNHNS and CDR2 SASEGT. CDR3 in amino acids: CASRTGTGIYGYTF. The CDR3 nucleotides are TGTGCCAGCAGAACCGGGACAGGGATTTATGGCTACACCTTC.

J is TRBJ2-5 and V is TRBV28; TRBD2 matches at 9 bases. This CDR3 region has 13 residues. J gave up 5 bases and V 6 bases, and 4 bases lay outside the gene matches. The germline CDR1 and CDR2 sequences are MDHEN and SYDVKM. CDR3 nucleotide sequence: TGTGCCAGCAGAAGAAGCGGGGGGGAGACCCAGTACTTC. Encoded protein: CASRRSGGETQYF.

Ten or more counts support this clonotype. The chain couples TRBV20-1 to TRBJ2-3; tentative D call: TRBD2 (6 bases). V was shortened by 3 bases and J by 1 base, with 11 bases between the two germline ends. The CDR3 sequence is 14 residues long. Per the germline V gene, CDR1 is DFQATT and CDR2 is SNEGSKA (reference sequence). The CDR3 DNA is TGCAGTGCTAGGGCCTCGGGGGGCACAGATACGCAGTATTTT. It is translated as CSARASGGTDTQYF.

The chain carries TRBV7-9 and TRBJ1-2; the D gene is possibly TRBD1 (6 bases). The CDR3 consists of 13 residues. V was cut by 5 bases and J by 3 bases, with 10 bases left in between. Germline CDR1 reads SEHNR; CDR2 reads FQNEAQ (reference sequence). Here the CDR3 reads CASSRTGYYGYTF. CDR3 in DNA: TGTGCCAGCAGCCGAACAGGGTACTATGGCTACACCTTC.

This clonotype was recorded a few times. This chain uses TRBV6-5 with TRBJ2-7, with 10 nucleotides matching TRBD2. Germline assignment: CDR1 MNHEY and CDR2 SVGAGI. The CDR3 is 15 amino acids. Trimming cost V 9 bases and J 7 bases; bases outside gene matches: 15. DNA for the CDR3: TGTGCCAGTGCCGTAAAAAGCGGGGGGGCCCTAGAGCAGTACTTC. Amino acids: CASAVKSGGALEQYF.

This clonotype was detected only a few times. The chain employs TRBV12-3 or TRBV12-4 and TRBJ2-7; either TRBD1 or TRBD2 may supply D (5 bases each). This CDR3 contains 15 residues. Trimming left V 2 bases short and J 2 bases short, with 13 bases between. CDR3 in amino acids: CASSLMGVGPYEQYF. The CDR3, as DNA: TGTGCCAGCAGTTTAATGGGGGTTGGCCCCTACGAGCAGTACTTC.

This chain joins TRBV6-1 and TRBJ2-1; TRBD2 matches 9 bases. The germline V gene has CDR1 MNHNS and CDR2 SASEGT. This CDR3 region has 14 residues. The V gene end was trimmed by 5 bases and the J gene end by 5 bases; junction bases not matched to a gene: 4. The CDR3 loop reads CASSRSGRNNEQFF. CDR3 sequence (DNA): TGTGCCAGCAGTCGGAGCGGGAGGAACAATGAGCAGTTCTTC.

This chain links TRBV30 with TRBJ2-2; the match to TRBD1 covers 10 bases. The CDR3 contains 17 residues. In germline, CDR1 is GTSNPN, CDR2 SVGIG (reference sequence). The V gene end was trimmed by 5 bases and the J gene end by 2 bases; junction bases not matched to a gene: 11. In DNA, the CDR3 is TGTGCCTGGGGAGGGGGACAGGGGTCCGGAAACACCGGGGAGCTGTTTTTT. It yields the protein CAWGGGQGSGNTGELFF.

The chain links TRBV20-1 to TRBJ1-1; the D is unclear. The CDR3 sequence is 12 residues long. Germline loops: CDR1 DFQATT, CDR2 SNEGSKA (reference sequence). Trimming removed 2 bases from V and 0 bases from J, with 4 bases in between. The CDR3 reads CSARIMNTEAFF. For the CDR3, the DNA is TGCAGTGCTAGAATCATGAACACTGAAGCTTTCTTT.

V and J are TRBV7-9 and TRBJ2-1; TRBD2 matches at 8 bases. The CDR3 sequence is 14 residues long. The trim removed 5 bases at V and 5 bases at J, leaving 5 bases unmatched. CDR1 and CDR2 (germline): SEHNR, FQNEAQ (reference sequence). In DNA form, the CDR3 reads TGTGCCAGCAGCGCGAGCGGGAGCCACAATGAGCAGTTCTTC. It translates to CASSASGSHNEQFF.